This paragraph covers one T cell receptor (beta chain) sequence. The antigen remains unidentified. The data originate from a study of T cell responses to AZD1222 COVID-19 vaccine. Study-level results: Females made up more of the donors, who were largely white British, and clonal diversity may have come out too low. Repertoire sampling occurred only after the peak T cell response.

Second doses were pooled across both intervals (about 4 or about 12 weeks). Deletions cut 6 bases from V and 4 bases from J, with 23 bases between. Germline CDR1 reads SGHAT; CDR2 reads FQNNGV. The CDR3 has 17 residues. Some clones are missing from TCRdb's copy, which holds only in-frame ones; the method was immunoSEQ multiplex PCR. The profile shows under 100,000 clones, roughly 90% of them singletons. This receptor was identified in an adult who received the AZD1222 COVID-19 vaccine. The specimen comprised peripheral blood, sampled 28 days after the second AZD1222 dose. The chain carries TRBV11-2 and TRBJ2-3, with D possibly being TRBD1 or TRBD2 (7 bases each). This CDR3 reads CASRRQGGAASSDTQYF. CDR3 nucleotides: TGTGCCAGCAGGCGCCAGGGGGGGGCGGCGTCCTCAGATACGCAGTATTTT.